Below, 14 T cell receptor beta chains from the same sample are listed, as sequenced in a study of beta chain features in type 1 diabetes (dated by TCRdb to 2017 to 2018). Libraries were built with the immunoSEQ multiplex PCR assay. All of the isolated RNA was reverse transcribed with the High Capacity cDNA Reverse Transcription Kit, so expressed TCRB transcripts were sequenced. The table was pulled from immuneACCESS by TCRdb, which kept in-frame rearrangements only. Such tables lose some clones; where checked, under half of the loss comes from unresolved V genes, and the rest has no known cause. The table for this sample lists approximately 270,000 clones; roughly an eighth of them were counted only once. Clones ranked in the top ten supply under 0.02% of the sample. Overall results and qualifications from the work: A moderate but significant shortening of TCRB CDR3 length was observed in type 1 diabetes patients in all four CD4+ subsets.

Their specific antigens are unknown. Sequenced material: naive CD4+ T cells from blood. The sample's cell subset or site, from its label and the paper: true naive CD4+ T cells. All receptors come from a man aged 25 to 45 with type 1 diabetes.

CDR3 bases: TGTGCCAGCAGTAGACAGGAAAGCTCTGGAAACACCATATATTTT. Amino acids: CASSRQESSGNTIYF. The genes are TRBV9 and TRBJ1-3; maybe TRBD1 (6 bases). This CDR3 spans 15 amino acids. Per germline, CDR1 SGDLS and CDR2 YYNGEE. V gave up 5 bases and J gave up 0 bases, with 12 bases separating them.

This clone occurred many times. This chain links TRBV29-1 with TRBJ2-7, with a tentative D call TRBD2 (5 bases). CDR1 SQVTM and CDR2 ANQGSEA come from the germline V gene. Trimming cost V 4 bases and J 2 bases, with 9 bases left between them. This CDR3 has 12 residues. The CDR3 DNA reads TGCAGCGTTGTCGACGGGGCCTACGAGCAGTACTTC. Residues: CSVVDGAYEQYF.

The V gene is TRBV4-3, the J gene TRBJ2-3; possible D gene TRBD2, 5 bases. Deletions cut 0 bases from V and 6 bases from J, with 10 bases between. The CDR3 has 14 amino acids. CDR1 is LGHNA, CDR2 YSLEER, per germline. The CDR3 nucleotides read TGCGCCAGCAGCCAAGAAAACGGGGTGGATACGCAGTATTTT. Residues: CASSQENGVDTQYF.

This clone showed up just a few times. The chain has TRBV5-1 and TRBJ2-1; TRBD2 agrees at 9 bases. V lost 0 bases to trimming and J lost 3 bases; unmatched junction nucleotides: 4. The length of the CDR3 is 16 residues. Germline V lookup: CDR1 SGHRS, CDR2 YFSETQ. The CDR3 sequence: CASSLEGLAVYNEQFF. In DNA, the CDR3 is TGCGCCAGCAGCTTGGAGGGACTAGCCGTCTACAATGAGCAGTTCTTC.

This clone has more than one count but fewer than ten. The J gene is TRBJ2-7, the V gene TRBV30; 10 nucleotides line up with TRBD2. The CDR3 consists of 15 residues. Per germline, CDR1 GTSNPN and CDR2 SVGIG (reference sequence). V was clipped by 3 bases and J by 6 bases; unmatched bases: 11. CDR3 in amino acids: CAWRAGTSVLGEQYF. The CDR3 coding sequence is TGTGCCTGGAGGGCCGGGACTAGCGTCCTCGGCGAGCAGTACTTC. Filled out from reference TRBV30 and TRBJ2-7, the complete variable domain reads SQTIHQWPATLVQPVGSPLSLECTVEGTSNPNLYWYRQAAGRGLQLLFYSVGIGQISSEVPQNLSASRPQDRQFILSSKKLLLSDSGFYLCAWRAGTSVLGEQYFGPGTRLTVT.

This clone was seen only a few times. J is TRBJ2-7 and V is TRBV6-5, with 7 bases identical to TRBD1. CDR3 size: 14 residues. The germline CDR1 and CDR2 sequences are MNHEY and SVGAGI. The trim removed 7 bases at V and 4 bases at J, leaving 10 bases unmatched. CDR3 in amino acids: CASKQRRQGYEQYF. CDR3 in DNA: TGTGCCAGCAAACAACGCAGACAGGGATACGAGCAGTACTTC.

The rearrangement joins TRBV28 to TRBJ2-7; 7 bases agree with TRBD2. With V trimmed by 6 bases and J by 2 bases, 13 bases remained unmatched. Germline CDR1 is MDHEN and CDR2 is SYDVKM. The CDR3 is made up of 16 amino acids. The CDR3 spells CASSPMGEGSTYEQYF. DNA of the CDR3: TGTGCCAGCAGCCCGATGGGGGAGGGAAGTACCTACGAGCAGTACTTC.

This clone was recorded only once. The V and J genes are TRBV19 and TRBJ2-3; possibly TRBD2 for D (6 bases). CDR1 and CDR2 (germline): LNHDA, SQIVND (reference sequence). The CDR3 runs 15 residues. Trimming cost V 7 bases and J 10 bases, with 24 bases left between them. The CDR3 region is CASNNIPGLPSAQYF. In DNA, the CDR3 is TGTGCCAGTAATAACATCCCGGGACTTCCCTCGGCGCAGTATTTT.

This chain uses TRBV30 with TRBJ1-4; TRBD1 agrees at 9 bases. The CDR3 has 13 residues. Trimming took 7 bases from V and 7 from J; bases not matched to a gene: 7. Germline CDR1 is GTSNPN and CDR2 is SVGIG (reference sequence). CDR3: CAFPGQGSEKLFF. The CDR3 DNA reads TGTGCCTTCCCAGGACAGGGGAGTGAAAAACTGTTTTTT. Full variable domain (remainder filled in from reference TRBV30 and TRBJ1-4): SQTIHQWPATLVQPVGSPLSLECTVEGTSNPNLYWYRQAAGRGLQLLFYSVGIGQISSEVPQNLSASRPQDRQFILSSKKLLLSDSGFYLCAFPGQGSEKLFFGSGTQLSVL.

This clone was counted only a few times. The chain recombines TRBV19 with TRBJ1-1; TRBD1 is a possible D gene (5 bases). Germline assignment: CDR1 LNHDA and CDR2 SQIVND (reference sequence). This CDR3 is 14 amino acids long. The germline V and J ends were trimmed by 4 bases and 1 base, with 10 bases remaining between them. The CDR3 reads CASSRWTQNTEAFF. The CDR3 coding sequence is TGTGCCAGTAGTAGATGGACACAGAACACTGAAGCTTTCTTT.

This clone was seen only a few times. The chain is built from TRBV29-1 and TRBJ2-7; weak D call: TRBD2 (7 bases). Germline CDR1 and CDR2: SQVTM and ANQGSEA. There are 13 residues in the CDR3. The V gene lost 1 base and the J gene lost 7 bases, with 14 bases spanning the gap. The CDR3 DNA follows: TGCAGCGTTGAAGCCCAGGGAGGGGGGGAGCAGTACTTC. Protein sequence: CSVEAQGGGEQYF.

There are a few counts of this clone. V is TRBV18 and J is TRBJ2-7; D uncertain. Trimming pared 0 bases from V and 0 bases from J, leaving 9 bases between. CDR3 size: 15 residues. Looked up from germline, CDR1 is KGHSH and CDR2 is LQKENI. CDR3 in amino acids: CASSPPATGSYEQYF. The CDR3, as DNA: TGTGCCAGCTCACCACCAGCGACCGGCTCCTACGAGCAGTACTTC.

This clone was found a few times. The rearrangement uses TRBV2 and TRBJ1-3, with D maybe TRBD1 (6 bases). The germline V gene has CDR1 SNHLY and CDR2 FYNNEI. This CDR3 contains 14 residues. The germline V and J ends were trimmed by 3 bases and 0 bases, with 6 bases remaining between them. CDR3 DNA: TGTGCCAGCAGTGACAGGGGCTCTGGAAACACCATATATTTT. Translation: CASSDRGSGNTIYF.

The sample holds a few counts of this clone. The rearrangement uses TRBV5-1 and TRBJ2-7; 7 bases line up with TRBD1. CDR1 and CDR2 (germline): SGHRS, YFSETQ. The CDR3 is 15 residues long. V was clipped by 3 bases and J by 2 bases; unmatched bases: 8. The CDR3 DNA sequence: TGCGCCAGCAGCTGGGGGACAGCCAACACCTACGAGCAGTACTTC. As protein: CASSWGTANTYEQYF.